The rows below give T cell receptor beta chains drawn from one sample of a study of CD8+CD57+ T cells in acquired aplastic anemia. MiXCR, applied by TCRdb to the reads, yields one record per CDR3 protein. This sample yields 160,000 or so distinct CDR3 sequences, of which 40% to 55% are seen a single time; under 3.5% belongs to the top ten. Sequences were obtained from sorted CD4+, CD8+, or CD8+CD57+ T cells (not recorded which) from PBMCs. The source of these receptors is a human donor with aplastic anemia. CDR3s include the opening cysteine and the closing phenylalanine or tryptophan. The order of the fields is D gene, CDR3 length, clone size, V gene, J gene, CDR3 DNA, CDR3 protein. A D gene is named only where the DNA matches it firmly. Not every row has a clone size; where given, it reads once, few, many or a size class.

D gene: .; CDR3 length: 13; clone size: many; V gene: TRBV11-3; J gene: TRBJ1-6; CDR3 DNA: TGTGCCAGCAGCCTACCGGGAGGGGTGCCCCTCCACTTT; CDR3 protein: CASSLPGGVPLHF
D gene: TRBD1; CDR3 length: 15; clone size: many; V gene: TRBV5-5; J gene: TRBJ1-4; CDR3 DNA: TGTGCCAGCAGCCCGAGGACAGGGTTGGATGAAAAACTGTTTTTT; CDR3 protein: CASSPRTGLDEKLFF
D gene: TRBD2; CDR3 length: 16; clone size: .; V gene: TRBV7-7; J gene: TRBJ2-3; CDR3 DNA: TGTGCTAGCAGCTTAGCGGGAGGGCCGAGCACAGATACGCAGTATTTT; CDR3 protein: CASSLAGGPSTDTQYF
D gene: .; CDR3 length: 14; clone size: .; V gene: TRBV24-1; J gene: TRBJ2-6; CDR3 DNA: TGTGCCACCAGGGACTCCTCTGGGGCCAACGTCCTGACTTTC; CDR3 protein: CATRDSSGANVLTF
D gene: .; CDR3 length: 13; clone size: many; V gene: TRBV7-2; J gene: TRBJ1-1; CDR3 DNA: TGTGCCAGCACCCCAGCAGACGACACTGAAGCTTTCTTT; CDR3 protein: CASTPADDTEAFF
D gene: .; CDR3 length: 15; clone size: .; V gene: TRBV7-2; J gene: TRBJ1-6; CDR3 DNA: TGTGCCAGCACCTTACGTTCTACTGCTAATTCACCCCTCCACTTT; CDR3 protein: CASTLRSTANSPLHF
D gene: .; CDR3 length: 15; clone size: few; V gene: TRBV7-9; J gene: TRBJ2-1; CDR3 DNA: TGTGCCAGCAGCTTAGCGGGGGTATCCTACAATGAGCAGTTCTTC; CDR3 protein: CASSLAGVSYNEQFF
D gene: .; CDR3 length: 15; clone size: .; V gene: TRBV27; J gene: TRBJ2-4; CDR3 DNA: TGTGCCAGCAGTCGACGGACCGATCTCCTAAACATTCAGTACTTC; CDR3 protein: CASSRRTDLLNIQYF
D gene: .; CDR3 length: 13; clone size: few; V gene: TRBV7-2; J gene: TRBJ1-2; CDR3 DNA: TGTGCCAGCAGCTTCGGGTTTAACTATGGCTACACCTTC; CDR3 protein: CASSFGFNYGYTF
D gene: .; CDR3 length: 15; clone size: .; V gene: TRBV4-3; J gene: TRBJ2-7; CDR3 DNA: TGCGCCAGCAGCCAAGGTATCGAGTGGTTCTACGAGCAGTACTTC; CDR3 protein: CASSQGIEWFYEQYF
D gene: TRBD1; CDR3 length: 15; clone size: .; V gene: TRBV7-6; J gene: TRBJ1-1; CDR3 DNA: TGTGCCAGCAGCTGGCCGGGACAGGGCATCACTGAAGCTTTCTTT; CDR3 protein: CASSWPGQGITEAFF
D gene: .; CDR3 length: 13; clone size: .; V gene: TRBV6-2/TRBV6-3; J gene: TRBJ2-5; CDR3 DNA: TGTGCCAGCAGTGAAGTTCCCCAAGAGACCCAGTACTTC; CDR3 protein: CASSEVPQETQYF
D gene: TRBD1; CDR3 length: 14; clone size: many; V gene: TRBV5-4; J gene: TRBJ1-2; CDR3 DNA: TGTGCCAGCAGCTTGGGGACAGGTACCTCAGGCTACACCTTC; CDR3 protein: CASSLGTGTSGYTF
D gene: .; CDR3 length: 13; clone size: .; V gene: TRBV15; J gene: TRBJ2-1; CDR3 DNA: TGTGCCACCAGCAGGGGACATGGCTATGAGCAGTTCTTC; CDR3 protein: CATSRGHGYEQFF
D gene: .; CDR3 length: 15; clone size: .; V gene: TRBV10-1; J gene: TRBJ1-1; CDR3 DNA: TGCGCCAGCAGTGAGTCTAATCGGGGGAACACTGAAGCTTTCTTT; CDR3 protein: CASSESNRGNTEAFF
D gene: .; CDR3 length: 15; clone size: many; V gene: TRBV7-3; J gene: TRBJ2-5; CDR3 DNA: TGTGCCAGCAGCCCCGTCAAGGGGCGCGGAGAGACCCAGTACTTC; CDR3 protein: CASSPVKGRGETQYF
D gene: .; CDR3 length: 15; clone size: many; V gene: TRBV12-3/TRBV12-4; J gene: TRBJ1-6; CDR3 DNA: TGTGCCAGCAGTTTAAACGACAGGATAAATTCACCCCTCCACTTT; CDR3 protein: CASSLNDRINSPLHF
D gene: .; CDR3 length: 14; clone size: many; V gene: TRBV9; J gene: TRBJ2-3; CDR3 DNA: TGTGCCAGCAGCCTGGGTGTAGGGACAGATACGCAGTATTTT; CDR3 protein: CASSLGVGTDTQYF
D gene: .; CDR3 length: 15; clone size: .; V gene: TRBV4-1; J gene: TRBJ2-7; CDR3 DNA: TGCGCCAGCAGCCAAGCTCACAGTCAGCCCTACGAGCAGTACTTC; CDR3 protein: CASSQAHSQPYEQYF
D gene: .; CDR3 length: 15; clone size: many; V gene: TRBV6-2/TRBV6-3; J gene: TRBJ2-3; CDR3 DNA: TGTGCCAGCAGTTCCTCCGGGACACCTACCAATACGCAGTATTTT; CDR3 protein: CASSSSGTPTNTQYF
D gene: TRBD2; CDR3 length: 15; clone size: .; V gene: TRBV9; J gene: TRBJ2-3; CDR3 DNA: TGTGCCAGCAGCTTTCGACTAGCGGGCACAGATACGCAGTATTTT; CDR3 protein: CASSFRLAGTDTQYF
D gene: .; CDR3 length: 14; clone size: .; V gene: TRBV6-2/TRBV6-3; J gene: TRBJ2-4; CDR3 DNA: TGTGCCAGCACCAACGGAGGGAGGAAAAACATTCAGTACTTC; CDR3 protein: CASTNGGRKNIQYF
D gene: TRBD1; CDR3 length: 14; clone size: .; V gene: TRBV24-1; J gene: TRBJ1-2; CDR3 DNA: TGTGCCACCAGGGAGACAGGGGGTGAGACAAGCTACACCTTC; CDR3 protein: CATRETGGETSYTF
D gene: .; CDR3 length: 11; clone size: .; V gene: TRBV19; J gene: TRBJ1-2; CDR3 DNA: TGTGCCAGTAGTGACAGGACGGGCTACACCTTC; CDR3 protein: CASSDRTGYTF